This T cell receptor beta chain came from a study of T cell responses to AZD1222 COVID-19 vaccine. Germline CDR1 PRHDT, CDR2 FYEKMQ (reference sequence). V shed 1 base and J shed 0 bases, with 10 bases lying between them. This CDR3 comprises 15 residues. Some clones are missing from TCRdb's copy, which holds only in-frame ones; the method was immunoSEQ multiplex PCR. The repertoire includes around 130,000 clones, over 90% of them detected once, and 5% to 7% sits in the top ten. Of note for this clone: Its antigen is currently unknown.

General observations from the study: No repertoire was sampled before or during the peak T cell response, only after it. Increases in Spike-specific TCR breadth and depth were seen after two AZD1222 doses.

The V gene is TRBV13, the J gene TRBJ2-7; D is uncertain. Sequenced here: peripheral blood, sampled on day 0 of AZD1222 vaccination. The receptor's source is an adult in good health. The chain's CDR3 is CASSLAGESSYEQYF. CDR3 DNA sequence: TGTGCCAGCAGCTTAGCTGGTGAGAGCTCCTACGAGCAGTACTTC.